This passage covers 29 T cell receptor beta chains from one sample sequenced in a study of immune heterogeneity within non-small cell lung tumors. TCR beta CDR3 was amplified by multiplex PCR using 32 V and 13 J primers. TCRdb passed the multiplex PCR reads through MiXCR, listing each CDR3 protein once. The sample consists of 4,000 to 4,500 distinct CDR3 sequences, roughly 30% of them appearing once. Bulk tumor gDNA, 450 to 600 ng per sample, served as the TCR template. The authors collected several far-apart biopsies from each primary tumor during surgery. Curative surgery was performed on patients who had untreated, newly diagnosed non-small cell lung cancer. Source material: lung tumor tissue. The receptors were gathered from a man between 60 and 75 years old with non-small cell lung cancer.

There are a few counts of this clonotype. V usage is TRBV20-1 and J usage is TRBJ2-5, with a tentative D call TRBD2 (6 bases). Trimming cost V 2 bases and J 1 base, with 11 bases left between them. Germline values: CDR1 DFQATT, CDR2 SNEGSKA (reference sequence). The CDR3 runs 14 residues. CDR3 sequence (DNA): TGCAGTGCTAGACGTCATAGCGGCCAAGAGACCCAGTACTTC. Protein product: CSARRHSGQETQYF.

By share, this clonotype ranks as medium-sized (0.01 to 0.1%). Being one base from a much bigger clone, this may be a read error. This chain joins TRBV7-2 and TRBJ2-7; D may be TRBD1 (5 bases). Germline V gives CDR1 SGHTA, CDR2 FQGNSA. This CDR3 region has 17 residues. V lost 2 bases to trimming and J lost 1 base, with 18 bases between them. CDR3 sequence reads: CASSLRVPGQTSYEQYF. CDR3 DNA: TGTGCCAGCAGCTTAAGGGTCCCAGGGCAAACTTCCTACGAGCAGTACTTC.

The CDR3 bases are TGTGCCAGCAGTGCTGGCGCTGAAGCTTTCTTT. It encodes CASSAGAEAFF. This chain joins TRBV2 and TRBJ1-1; D is ambiguous. This CDR3 contains 11 residues. V lost 4 bases, J lost 6 bases, and 6 bases lay in between. From germline, CDR1 is SNHLY and CDR2 FYNNEI.

The chain carries TRBV27 and TRBJ1-5; no reliable D call. V shed 2 bases and J shed 4 bases, with 9 bases lying between them. Per the germline V gene, CDR1 is MNHEY and CDR2 is SMNVEV (reference sequence). The CDR3 length is 14 residues. CDR3 in DNA: TGTGCCAGCAGTTTACACGGTAGTAATCAGCCCCAGCATTTT. This gives the protein CASSLHGSNQPQHF.

The gene calls are TRBV5-1 and TRBJ1-3; D gene unclear. Germline CDR1 is SGHRS and CDR2 is YFSETQ. V gave up 2 bases and J gave up 2 bases, with 14 bases separating them. The CDR3 sequence is 16 residues long. CDR3 loop: CASSFGLTQAGNTIYF. The DNA of the CDR3 is TGCGCCAGCAGCTTCGGTCTAACCCAAGCTGGAAACACCATATATTTT. Full variable domain (rest looked up from reference TRBV5-1 and TRBJ1-3): KAGVTQTPRYLIKTRGQQVTLSCSPISGHRSVSWYQQTPGQGLQFLFEYFSETQRNKGNFPGRFSGRQFSNSRSEMNVSTLELGDSALYLCASSFGLTQAGNTIYFGEGSWLTVV.

This clonotype is judged medium-sized. The chain uses TRBV4-3 and TRBJ2-2; the D is unclear. Trimming shortened V by 0 bases and J by 4 bases, and 12 bases separated the two germline ends. The CDR3 has 16 residues. Germline-derived CDR1 and CDR2 are LGHNA and YSLEER. Here the CDR3 reads CASSQESLDFTGELFF. CDR3 nucleotides: TGCGCCAGCAGCCAAGAATCCCTAGACTTCACCGGGGAGCTGTTTTTT.

This clonotype is classed as medium-sized. The J gene is TRBJ1-3, the V gene TRBV7-3, with D hard to call. The CDR3 has 15 amino acids. The V and J ends lost 6 bases and 4 bases respectively, with 16 bases between them. Germline lookup yields CDR1 SGHTA and CDR2 FQGTGA. The CDR3 nucleotides read TGTGCCAGCAGTTCCTCTGCCAGGCCGGGAAACACCATATATTTT. This sequence encodes CASSSSARPGNTIYF.

This clonotype is deemed medium-sized. The V gene is TRBV2, the J gene TRBJ1-6; TRBD1 matches at 9 bases. Germline CDR1 is SNHLY and CDR2 is FYNNEI. V lost 7 bases, J lost 5 bases, and 9 bases stayed unmatched. The CDR3 consists of 16 residues. The CDR3 nucleotides read TGTGCCAGCAATATGCCGGGACAGGGAGATAATTCACCCCTCCACTTT. Amino acid sequence: CASNMPGQGDNSPLHF.

This clonotype was counted a few times. A read error is possible here, since a much larger clone lies one base away. The V gene is TRBV24-1, the J gene TRBJ1-2; the match to TRBD1 covers 8 bases. This CDR3 spans 15 amino acids. Germline CDR1 is KGHDR and CDR2 is SFDVKD. The chain's CDR3 is CATGDPGQADYGYTF. The CDR3 DNA follows: TGTGCCACCGGTGATCCGGGACAGGCCGACTATGGCTACACCTTC.

This clonotype is categorized as medium-sized (0.01 to 0.1%). CDR3 bases: TGTGCCAGCAGTCACTCGGGTGGAACAGATACGCAGTATTTT. As protein: CASSHSGGTDTQYF. The chain employs TRBV13 and TRBJ2-3, with D hard to call. V lost 6 bases to trimming and J lost 3 bases, with 13 bases between them. Germline V gene data show CDR1 as PRHDT and CDR2 as FYEKMQ (reference sequence). CDR3 length: 14 residues.

This chain joins TRBV4-2 and TRBJ2-1; the D is unclear. From germline, CDR1 is LGHNA and CDR2 YNFKEQ. Deletions cut 0 bases from V and 3 bases from J, with 12 bases between. The length of the CDR3 is 16 residues. The CDR3 protein is CASSQDLESLYNEQFF. CDR3 bases: TGTGCCAGCAGCCAAGATCTCGAGAGCCTCTACAATGAGCAGTTCTTC.

This clonotype has more than one count but fewer than ten. This chain connects TRBV20-1 to TRBJ2-1; a weak D match, TRBD2 (6 bases). V shed 6 bases and J shed 10 bases, with 16 bases lying between them. CDR3 length: 12 residues. The germline V gene has CDR1 DFQATT and CDR2 SNEGSKA (reference sequence). In DNA form, the CDR3 reads TGCAGTGCACCGAATAGCGGAAGAGAGCAGTTCTTC. Encoded protein: CSAPNSGREQFF.

In regard to this clonotype: Being one base from a much bigger clone, this may be a read error. This sequence joins TRBV28 and TRBJ1-5; no reliable D call. Germline assignment: CDR1 MDHEN and CDR2 SYDVKM. This CDR3 is 15 amino acids long. Trimming cost V 1 base and J 2 bases, with 9 bases left between them. CDR3: CASSLYERGNQPQHF. CDR3 nucleotide sequence: TGTGCCAGCAGTTTATATGAGAGGGGCAATCAGCCCCAGCATTTT.

V and J are TRBV5-1 and TRBJ1-1; a possible D gene is TRBD1 (6 bases). The germline V gene encodes CDR1 SGHRS and CDR2 YFSETQ. The CDR3 sequence is 16 residues long. Trimming pared 3 bases from V and 6 bases from J, leaving 21 bases between. In DNA, the CDR3 is TGCGCCAGCAGCTCACTCGGGACATTCAGGGCCCCTGAAGCTTTCTTT. Amino acids: CASSSLGTFRAPEAFF.

The gene calls are TRBV19 and TRBJ2-7, with D tentatively TRBD1 (5 bases). V was trimmed by 0 bases and J by 5 bases, leaving 14 bases between them. The CDR3 is 15 residues long. The germline V gene encodes CDR1 LNHDA and CDR2 SQIVND (reference sequence). Here the CDR3 reads CASSIEPGNRHEQYF. The CDR3 DNA follows: TGTGCCAGTAGTATAGAACCAGGGAATCGGCACGAGCAGTACTTC.

By proportion, this clonotype is medium-sized. The chain links TRBV12-3 or TRBV12-4 to TRBJ2-7; D not resolved. There are 11 residues in the CDR3. The germline V and J ends were trimmed by 11 bases and 5 bases, with 13 bases remaining between them. DNA of the CDR3: TGTGCCTCTGGGTACAACCACGAGCAGTACTTC. Translation gives CASGYNHEQYF.

This clonotype was observed a handful of times. The rearrangement links TRBV12-3 or TRBV12-4 to TRBJ1-1; D gene ambiguous. Deletions cut 2 bases from V and 3 bases from J, with 10 bases between. The CDR3 spans 14 residues. The CDR3 protein is CASSLKGLYTEAFF. CDR3 nucleotide sequence: TGTGCCAGCAGTTTAAAAGGGCTATACACTGAAGCTTTCTTT.

This clonotype has only one observation. A read error may account for a junction end that differs from germline. The chain carries TRBV30 and TRBJ2-3; 8 bases fit TRBD2. This CDR3 comprises 14 residues. The germline gives CDR1 GTSNPN, CDR2 SVGIG (reference sequence). DNA for the CDR3: TGTGGCTGGAAGCGGGAGTTGGGCACAGATACGCAGTATTTT. The encoded protein is CGWKRELGTDTQYF.

This clonotype is medium-sized in the sample. This chain links TRBV10-3 with TRBJ2-6; D gene uncertain. The CDR3 spans 15 residues. Germline V gene data show CDR1 as ENHRY and CDR2 as SYGVKD. Trimming took off 9 bases at V and 0 bases at J, with 12 bases between the two ends. The CDR3 here is CAISRFSSGANVLTF. The CDR3 DNA follows: TGTGCCATTTCCCGGTTTAGCTCTGGGGCCAACGTCCTGACTTTC.

In this sample, this clonotype is large. V is TRBV28 and J is TRBJ2-7; the D gene is possibly TRBD2 (6 bases). Trimming removed 6 bases from V and 0 bases from J, with 24 bases in between. This CDR3 is built from 18 residues. Germline values: CDR1 MDHEN, CDR2 SYDVKM. The CDR3 here is CASSLDRDSPNLSYEQYF. The CDR3 DNA is TGTGCCAGCAGCCTAGACCGGGACTCTCCGAACCTCTCCTACGAGCAGTACTTC.

By its share, this clonotype is medium-sized. This chain uses TRBV28 with TRBJ2-2; 12 nucleotides align to TRBD1. Trimming at V came to 1 base and at J to 8 bases, leaving 14 bases not matched to a gene. The germline CDR1 and CDR2 sequences are MDHEN and SYDVKM. CDR3 size: 19 residues. The CDR3 is CASSLFSGTGGYRAGELFF. CDR3 DNA sequence: TGTGCCAGCAGTTTATTTTCCGGGACAGGGGGCTATCGGGCTGGGGAGCTGTTTTTT. Complete variable domain (other parts from reference TRBV28 and TRBJ2-2): DVKVTQSSRYLVKRTGEKVFLECVQDMDHENMFWYRQDPGLGLRLIYFSYDVKMKEKGDIPEGYSVSREKKERFSLILESASTNQTSMYLCASSLFSGTGGYRAGELFFGEGSRLTVL.

By proportion, this clonotype is medium-sized (0.01 to 0.1%). The V and J genes are TRBV6-1 and TRBJ2-7, with D possibly TRBD2 on 7 matching bases. Germline V gives CDR1 MNHNS, CDR2 SASEGT. This CDR3 comprises 14 residues. V lost 6 bases, J lost 11 bases, and 23 bases lay in between. In DNA, the CDR3 is TGTGCCAGCAGCCCTCAGGGGTCGGGGGGTGCAAAGTACTTC. Its protein product is CASSPQGSGGAKYF.

Relative to its sample, this clonotype is medium-sized. The V call is TRBV7-9, the J call TRBJ2-7; D is undetermined. From germline, CDR1 is SEHNR and CDR2 FQNEAQ (reference sequence). V was pared by 1 base and J by 1 base, with 8 bases between. The CDR3 sequence is 14 residues long. CDR3 region: CASSLGATSYEQYF. CDR3 nucleotides: TGTGCCAGCAGCTTAGGTGCCACATCCTACGAGCAGTACTTC.

The V call is TRBV7-6, the J call TRBJ2-2; D not certain. V dropped 1 base and J dropped 4 bases, with 16 bases sitting between them. The CDR3 consists of 17 residues. Per the germline V gene, CDR1 is SGHVS and CDR2 is FNYEAQ. Here the CDR3 DNA reads TGTGCCAGCAGCTTAGGTCCGGAAGGGCCGATCACCGGGGAGCTGTTTTTT. Translation: CASSLGPEGPITGELFF.

This clonotype ranks as medium-sized. The V call is TRBV4-3, the J call TRBJ2-2; TRBD2 matches at 12 bases. The J segment lost 5 bases and the V segment lost 0 bases, leaving 1 base of the junction unmatched. CDR3 length: 16 residues. Germline lookup yields CDR1 LGHNA and CDR2 YSLEER. CDR3 residues: CASSQDLAGGTGELFF. In nucleotides, the CDR3 is TGCGCCAGCAGCCAAGACCTAGCGGGAGGGACCGGGGAGCTGTTTTTT.

In this sample, this clonotype is medium-sized. The chain combines TRBV20-1 with TRBJ2-7; possible D gene TRBD2, 7 bases. The CDR3 runs 14 residues. Germline V lookup: CDR1 DFQATT, CDR2 SNEGSKA (reference sequence). The CDR3 is CSAVRGRGAGEQYF. CDR3 sequence (DNA): TGCAGCGCAGTACGGGGACGGGGGGCAGGCGAGCAGTACTTC.

The chain uses TRBV7-9 and TRBJ1-2, with D possibly matching TRBD1 (5 bases). The V end was cut by 1 base, the J end by 8 bases, with 17 bases between. The CDR3 length is 15 residues. Germline V gene lookup returns CDR1 SEHNR and CDR2 FQNEAQ (reference sequence). The CDR3 sequence: CASSLGGSGFRGYTF. The CDR3 DNA follows: TGTGCCAGCAGCTTAGGGGGGTCCGGGTTTCGCGGCTACACCTTC.

About this clonotype: A much larger clone sits a single nucleotide away, making a read error possible. The chain uses TRBV12-3 or TRBV12-4 and TRBJ2-6, with TRBD1 as a possible D gene (6 bases). Trimming took 5 bases from V and 0 from J, leaving 17 bases between them. The CDR3 has 18 residues. Here the CDR3 reads CASSRTEDSPSGANVLTF. The CDR3 DNA reads as TGTGCCAGCAGTAGGACAGAGGACTCCCCCTCTGGGGCCAACGTCCTGACTTTC.

The chain recombines TRBV7-9 with TRBJ2-2, with D perhaps matching TRBD1 (6 bases). The V gene lost 5 bases and the J gene lost 1 base, with 14 bases spanning the gap. The CDR3 has 16 amino acids. Germline V lookup: CDR1 SEHNR, CDR2 FQNEAQ (reference sequence). CDR3 in amino acids: CASSENRVGNTGELFF. The CDR3 DNA follows: TGTGCCAGCAGCGAAAACAGGGTCGGGAACACCGGGGAGCTGTTTTTT.